One and the same sample provided the 32 T cell receptor beta chains below, sequenced in a study of technical replicates of blood from several donors. The method was immunoSEQ multiplex PCR; TCRdb's version includes in-frame clones alone and lacks a portion of them. The data contain over 65,000 clones, approximately 93% of them singletons. The sequenced material came from T cells isolated from PBMCs. The receptors here all came from a human donor in good health.

The chain recombines TRBV5-1 with TRBJ2-6; 8 bases line up with TRBD1. This CDR3 comprises 20 residues. Germline V gene lookup returns CDR1 SGHRS and CDR2 YFSETQ. J gave up 0 bases and V 3 bases, and 14 bases lay outside the gene matches. DNA of the CDR3: TGCGCCAGCAGCTCCCGAAAAACCTCAGGGGGCCCCTCTGGGGCCAACGTCCTGACTTTC. This codes for CASSSRKTSGGPSGANVLTF.

The CDR3, as DNA: TGCGCCAGCAGCTTGGGGGACAGAGAGACTGACCAGTACTTC. Translation: CASSLGDRETDQYF. This chain uses TRBV5-1 with TRBJ2-5; 7 bases align to TRBD1. The V and J ends lost 0 bases and 10 bases, in that order; junction bases with no gene match: 9. Germline-derived CDR1 and CDR2 are SGHRS and YFSETQ. CDR3 length: 14 residues. The full variable domain, its missing parts supplied by reference TRBV5-1 and TRBJ2-5, is KAGVTQTPRYLIKTRGQQVTLSCSPISGHRSVSWYQQTPGQGLQFLFEYFSETQRNKGNFPGRFSGRQFSNSRSEMNVSTLELGDSALYLCASSLGDRETDQYFGPGTRLLVL.

The genes are TRBV18 and TRBJ2-7; TRBD2 matches 9 bases. CDR1 is KGHSH, CDR2 LQKENI, per germline. This CDR3 is 15 amino acids long. The junction had 8 bases not matched to a gene; V was cut back by 2 bases and J by 6 bases. CDR3 in amino acids: CASSPELAGVIEQYF. The CDR3 region has the DNA TGTGCCAGCTCACCAGAACTAGCGGGTGTAATCGAGCAGTACTTC.

This chain links TRBV19 with TRBJ2-7; the match to TRBD2 covers 9 bases. V shed 5 bases and J 3 bases; nucleotides not matched to a gene: 8. Germline CDR1 is LNHDA and CDR2 is SQIVND (reference sequence). CDR3 size: 15 residues. DNA for the CDR3: TGTGCCAGTAGTCGGATAGCGGGAGCGAGCTACGAGCAGTACTTC. Translated: CASSRIAGASYEQYF.

This chain connects TRBV11-3 to TRBJ1-2; 11 bases match TRBD1. The CDR3 sequence is 16 residues long. Germline assignment: CDR1 SGHNT and CDR2 YENEEA. With V trimmed by 4 bases and J by 8 bases, 12 bases remained unmatched. Here the CDR3 DNA reads TGTGCCAGCAGCTCGAGAGGTGGACAGGGGGCGGCGGGCTACACCTTC. It is translated as CASSSRGGQGAAGYTF.

This chain joins TRBV6-5 and TRBJ1-4; TRBD1 matches at 7 bases. J lost 3 bases, V lost 1 base, and 2 bases had no gene match. This CDR3 has 15 amino acids. Germline loops: CDR1 MNHEY, CDR2 SVGAGI. CDR3 DNA sequence: TGTGCCAGCAGTTACTATACAGGGGCTAATGAAAAACTGTTTTTT. Translation gives CASSYYTGANEKLFF.

The chain joins TRBV6-5 to TRBJ2-7; 12 nucleotides align to TRBD2. V was pared by 4 bases and J by 11 bases, with 15 bases of the junction left unmatched. The CDR3 length is 16 residues. In germline, CDR1 is MNHEY, CDR2 SVGAGI. The CDR3 loop reads CASSSGVLAGGPRKYF. CDR3 bases: TGTGCCAGCAGTTCCGGGGTGCTAGCGGGAGGGCCTAGGAAGTACTTC.

The chain recombines TRBV19 with TRBJ2-7; possible D gene TRBD1, 6 bases. Germline CDR1 reads LNHDA; CDR2 reads SQIVND (reference sequence). The CDR3 is 15 amino acids. The germline V and J ends were trimmed by 6 bases and 7 bases, with 22 bases remaining between them. This CDR3 is CASSGDRLRLSEQYF. In DNA, the CDR3 is TGTGCCAGTAGCGGAGACAGGTTGAGACTCTCTGAGCAGTACTTC.

The chain uses TRBV28 and TRBJ2-1, with 12 bases lining up with TRBD2. The CDR3 is 14 residues long. Germline V gene sequence: CDR1 MDHEN, CDR2 SYDVKM. The ends lost 8 bases at V and 9 bases at J; junction bases unmatched: 8. CDR3 residues: CASLPSGRAGEQFF. CDR3 sequence (DNA): TGTGCCAGCCTCCCTAGCGGGAGGGCCGGTGAGCAGTTCTTC.

The chain links TRBV28 to TRBJ2-1, with a possible D match to TRBD2 (5 bases). Germline CDR1 reads MDHEN; CDR2 reads SYDVKM. Trimming shortened V by 6 bases and J by 4 bases, and 7 bases separated the two germline ends. There are 12 residues in the CDR3. CDR3 DNA sequence: TGTGCCAGCAGACTAGGATACAATGAGCAGTTCTTC. Translating gives CASRLGYNEQFF.

V and J are TRBV11-3 and TRBJ2-1; TRBD2 aligns across 10 bases. CDR3 length equals 16 residues. Germline V gene lookup returns CDR1 SGHNT and CDR2 YENEEA. V was clipped by 1 base and J by 3 bases; unmatched bases: 3. As DNA, the CDR3 is TGTGCCAGCAGCTTAGTAGCGGGGGGCTACTACAATGAGCAGTTCTTC. The encoded protein is CASSLVAGGYYNEQFF.

This chain connects TRBV9 to TRBJ2-7, with TRBD2 as a possible D gene (7 bases). Trimming took off 2 bases at V and 4 bases at J, with 16 bases between the two ends. This CDR3 has 15 amino acids. Germline assignment: CDR1 SGDLS and CDR2 YYNGEE. The CDR3 reads CASSVSGDIVYEQYF. The DNA of the CDR3 is TGTGCCAGCAGCGTCAGCGGGGACATTGTATACGAGCAGTACTTC. The variable domain in full, with the rest retrieved from reference TRBV9 and TRBJ2-7, is DSGVTQTPKHLITATGQRVTLRCSPRSGDLSVYWYQQSLDQGLQFLIQYYNGEERAKGNILERFSAQQFPDLHSELNLSSLELGDSALYFCASSVSGDIVYEQYFGPGTRLTVT.

This chain joins TRBV9 and TRBJ1-2; D perhaps matches TRBD1 (6 bases). The germline V gene encodes CDR1 SGDLS and CDR2 YYNGEE. The CDR3 contains 13 residues. V was clipped by 3 bases and J by 8 bases, with 14 bases between them. The CDR3: CASSANRVGGYTF. CDR3 bases: TGTGCCAGCAGCGCGAACAGGGTCGGGGGCTACACCTTC.

The chain combines TRBV11-2 with TRBJ2-3; weak D call: TRBD2 (6 bases). The CDR3 covers 15 residues. Germline V gives CDR1 SGHAT, CDR2 FQNNGV. Trimming removed 5 bases from V and 1 base from J, with 13 bases in between. CDR3 bases: TGTGCCAGCAGCCCCGGGGAGCGGGGCACAGATACGCAGTATTTT. This gives the protein CASSPGERGTDTQYF.

This chain uses TRBV5-1 with TRBJ2-5; perhaps TRBD1 as D (6 bases). V shed 0 bases and J shed 5 bases, with 11 bases lying between them. The CDR3 runs 14 residues. Germline assignment: CDR1 SGHRS and CDR2 YFSETQ. The CDR3: CASSLEGDGETQYF. Written as DNA, the CDR3 is TGCGCCAGCAGCTTGGAGGGGGACGGGGAGACCCAGTACTTC.

This clone was observed a handful of times. The chain combines TRBV30 with TRBJ2-5, with a possible D match to TRBD2 (6 bases). The V end lost 1 base, the J end lost 5 bases, and 17 bases lay between the germline ends. Germline V CDR1 and CDR2: GTSNPN, SVGIG (reference sequence). The CDR3 runs 15 residues. The CDR3 sequence is CAWSGLWGRRETQYF. Here the CDR3 DNA reads TGTGCCTGGAGTGGCCTATGGGGGAGGAGGGAGACCCAGTACTTC.

The chain has TRBV28 and TRBJ2-7, with D perhaps matching TRBD2 (5 bases). The CDR3 runs 17 residues. CDR1 and CDR2 (germline): MDHEN, SYDVKM. The ends were cut back, 5 bases at V and 0 bases at J, with 20 bases in the middle. CDR3 loop: CASSNVGLATSSYEQYF. CDR3 nucleotides: TGTGCCAGCAGTAATGTGGGGTTAGCGACAAGCTCCTACGAGCAGTACTTC.

The chain carries TRBV11-2 and TRBJ2-5; the D is unclear. Trimming removed 3 bases from V and 2 bases from J, with 4 bases in between. This CDR3 contains 12 residues. Germline lookup yields CDR1 SGHAT and CDR2 FQNNGV. The DNA of the CDR3 is TGTGCCAGCAGCTTGGCACAAGAGACCCAGTACTTC. It encodes CASSLAQETQYF.

This sequence joins TRBV4-1 and TRBJ2-4; D gene uncertain. The CDR3 has 16 amino acids. Trimming pared 4 bases from V and 0 bases from J, leaving 13 bases between. Germline CDR1 is MGHRA and CDR2 is YSYEKL. The CDR3 protein is CASSPYPLPAKNIQYF. The CDR3 bases are TGCGCCAGCAGCCCATACCCACTCCCAGCCAAAAACATTCAGTACTTC.

CDR3 in amino acids: CASSSPVGRGAEAFF. DNA of the CDR3: TGTGCCAGCAGCTCCCCTGTAGGGAGGGGCGCTGAAGCTTTCTTT. The rearrangement uses TRBV5-6 and TRBJ1-1; D might be TRBD1 (5 bases). The ends were cut back, 3 bases at V and 6 bases at J, with 18 bases in the middle. Germline CDR1 SGHDT, CDR2 YYEEEE. The CDR3 runs to 15 residues.

The rearrangement links TRBV7-6 to TRBJ2-2; D might be TRBD1 (6 bases). The germline V gene encodes CDR1 SGHVS and CDR2 FNYEAQ. This CDR3 contains 20 residues. The V end lost 4 bases, the J end lost 4 bases, and 28 bases lay between the germline ends. In DNA form, the CDR3 reads TGTGCCAGCAGCTCCCTAGTTGTCGTTGACAGGTTGGAAATCACCGGGGAGCTGTTTTTT. The encoded protein is CASSSLVVVDRLEITGELFF. Full variable domain (missing parts from reference TRBV7-6 and TRBJ2-2): GAGVSQSPRYKVTKRGQDVALRCDPISGHVSLYWYRQALGQGPEFLTYFNYEAQQDKSGLPNDRFSAERPEGSISTLTIQRTEQRDSAMYRCASSSLVVVDRLEITGELFFGEGSRLTVL.

The chain links TRBV6-1 to TRBJ1-3; D perhaps matches TRBD1 (5 bases). The CDR3 contains 16 residues. Germline CDR1 is MNHNS and CDR2 is SASEGT. Trimming stripped 3 bases from V and 10 bases from J, with 22 bases between. In nucleotides, the CDR3 is TGTGCCAGCAGTGATCAGGGTACTCCCCCATTACATACCATATATTTT. This codes for CASSDQGTPPLHTIYF.

This rearrangement joins TRBV4-1 to TRBJ2-1, with 9 bases aligning to TRBD2. CDR3 length: 17 residues. CDR1 is MGHRA, CDR2 YSYEKL, per germline. The V segment lost 2 bases and the J segment 2 bases; nucleotides outside the gene matches: 7. The DNA of the CDR3 is TGCGCCAGCAGCCAAAATCGGGGACTAGCTCCCTACAATGAGCAGTTCTTC. This translates into CASSQNRGLAPYNEQFF.

The V gene is TRBV4-2, the J gene TRBJ2-3; 9 bases map to TRBD2. In germline, CDR1 is LGHNA, CDR2 YNFKEQ. There are 15 residues in the CDR3. V shed 1 base and J 1 base; nucleotides not matched to a gene: 0. For the CDR3, the DNA is TGTGCCAGCAGCCAAGGACTAGCGGGCACAGATACGCAGTATTTT. It encodes CASSQGLAGTDTQYF.

The chain carries TRBV11-2 and TRBJ2-1; D unresolved. CDR3 length: 13 residues. Trimming cost V 6 bases and J 1 base, with 7 bases left between them. The V gene's germline CDR1 is SGHAT and CDR2 FQNNGV. In nucleotides, the CDR3 is TGTGCCAGCAGGAGGTTGTCCTACAATGAGCAGTTCTTC. Translation: CASRRLSYNEQFF.

The rearrangement links TRBV7-9 to TRBJ1-1, with D possibly matching TRBD1 (6 bases). Germline loops: CDR1 SEHNR, CDR2 FQNEAQ (reference sequence). CDR3 size: 16 residues. V was trimmed by 4 bases and J by 0 bases, leaving 15 bases between them. The CDR3 nucleotides read TGTGCCAGCAGCTCCCCCCGGACAGAGATGAACACTGAAGCTTTCTTT. Amino acid sequence: CASSSPRTEMNTEAFF.

The V call is TRBV18, the J call TRBJ2-3, with TRBD2 matching over 11 bases. The J segment lost 2 bases and the V segment lost 6 bases, leaving 4 bases of the junction unmatched. Germline V CDR1 and CDR2: KGHSH, LQKENI. This CDR3 contains 15 residues. CDR3 in DNA: TGTGCCAGCTCGCTAGCGGGAGGAACCACAGATACGCAGTATTTT. As protein: CASSLAGGTTDTQYF.

This rearrangement joins TRBV5-1 to TRBJ2-7; D perhaps matches TRBD2 (5 bases). The CDR3 loop spans 16 amino acids. Trimming took off 4 bases at V and 1 base at J, with 18 bases between the two ends. Germline-derived CDR1 and CDR2 are SGHRS and YFSETQ. CDR3: CASSHLDGKGSYEQYF. As DNA, the CDR3 is TGCGCCAGCAGCCATCTAGACGGGAAAGGTTCCTACGAGCAGTACTTC.

The chain joins TRBV25-1 to TRBJ2-7; D call uncertain. The V gene's germline CDR1 is MGHDK and CDR2 SYGVNS. V lost 4 bases, J lost 3 bases, and 13 bases lay in between. CDR3 length: 14 amino acids. The CDR3, as DNA: TGTGCCAGCAGTGGATCCGTGGCCGACTACGAGCAGTACTTC. This translates into CASSGSVADYEQYF.

This clone showed up just once. This chain joins TRBV5-1 and TRBJ1-1; 10 bases are a match to TRBD1. The CDR3 is 19 residues long. CDR1 is SGHRS and CDR2 is YFSETQ in the germline V gene. Losses at the gene ends were 2 bases for V and 5 bases for J; bases not matched to a gene: 18. The CDR3 loop is CASSFERGTSRTGGTEAFF. CDR3 coding DNA: TGCGCCAGCAGCTTCGAGCGAGGGACATCCCGGACAGGGGGGACTGAAGCTTTCTTT.

The chain has TRBV2 and TRBJ1-5; TRBD1 matches at 10 bases. V shed 5 bases, J shed 7 bases, and the junction held 5 bases outside the gene matches. This CDR3 has 14 amino acids. Germline-derived CDR1 and CDR2 are SNHLY and FYNNEI. The CDR3 sequence is CASSPTGGTQPQHF. CDR3 in DNA: TGTGCCAGCAGTCCGACAGGGGGCACACAGCCCCAGCATTTT.

This chain connects TRBV7-9 to TRBJ1-4; D may be TRBD1 (6 bases). CDR3 length: 15 residues. CDR1 SEHNR and CDR2 FQNEAQ come from the germline V gene (reference sequence). Deletions cut 5 bases from V and 3 bases from J, with 13 bases between. The CDR3 DNA follows: TGTGCCAGCAGCCTTCTACAGGGACCTAATGAAAAACTGTTTTTT. This sequence encodes CASSLLQGPNEKLFF.